This TCR beta chain was sequenced for a study of blood T cell repertoires in COVID-19. This clone was counted a single time. Assay used: immunoSEQ multiplex PCR; TCRdb lists only in-frame clones, some missing. The sample carries 300,000 to 350,000 clones, more than 75% recorded once. The CDR3 sequence is 16 residues long. Germline CDR1 MGHRA, CDR2 YSYEKL. Between the trimmed V and J ends, which lost 3 bases and 4 bases, there was a span of 16 bases. The sequenced sample consisted of peripheral blood. The gene calls are TRBV4-1 and TRBJ1-3, with D possibly being TRBD1 (6 bases). The sequence was collected from a woman aged 18-29 years who had recovered from COVID-19. CDR3 bases: TGCGCCAGCAGCCATAACCGGGACATTAGCGGAAACACCATATATTTT. This gives the protein CASSHNRDISGNTIYF.